The 14 T cell receptor beta chains reported below all come from one sample, sequenced in a study of post-analysis software for immune sequencing data. Study-wide results and caveats: A handful of TRBV segments were significantly more frequent in patients than in controls. TRBV5-6, TRBV5-1 and TRBV20-1 were among these segments.

Tagging with unique molecular identifiers was a feature of the TCR beta cDNA libraries. TCRdb re-called the PCR reads with MiXCR, one entry per CDR3 protein. The table shows about 540,000 distinct CDR3 sequences, with around a third occurring only once. These TCRs are of unknown antigen specificity. Source material: blood. These receptors were collected from a girl aged 2-17 years with multiple sclerosis.

This clonotype was seen a handful of times. This chain links TRBV24-1 with TRBJ2-6; 10 bases line up with TRBD2. This CDR3 comprises 19 residues. Germline loops: CDR1 KGHDR, CDR2 SFDVKD. Germline trimming cut 3 bases from V and 0 bases from J; bases unmatched to any gene: 7. CDR3 region: CATSDPRTSGSSGANVLTF. CDR3 coding DNA: TGTGCCACCAGTGATCCTCGGACTAGCGGAAGCTCTGGGGCCAACGTCCTGACTTTC.

The chain links TRBV12-3 or TRBV12-4 to TRBJ2-3; 9 nucleotides align to TRBD2. Losses at the gene ends were 5 bases for V and 0 bases for J; bases not matched to a gene: 9. This CDR3 spans 17 amino acids. CDR3 in DNA: TGTGCCAGCAGTCCCACCTTAGCGGGGGAGAGCACAGATACGCAGTATTTT. Protein sequence: CASSPTLAGESTDTQYF.

This chain links TRBV6-6 with TRBJ1-2; 9 bases map to TRBD1. With V trimmed by 8 bases and J by 7 bases, 5 bases remained unmatched. CDR1 is MNHNY and CDR2 is SVGAGI in the germline V gene (reference sequence). The CDR3 length is 12 residues. In nucleotides, the CDR3 is TGTGCCAGCTTTCCGGGACAGGGTGGCTACACCTTC. This sequence encodes CASFPGQGGYTF.

The chain carries TRBV2 and TRBJ2-2; either TRBD1 or TRBD2 may fit D (6 bases each). Trimming pared 2 bases from V and 7 bases from J, leaving 14 bases between. The CDR3 length is 15 residues. CDR1 and CDR2 (germline): SNHLY, FYNNEI. The CDR3 DNA reads as TGTGCCAGCAGTGAATTGGGGGGCCAGGGCGGGGAGCTGTTTTTT. This translates into CASSELGGQGGELFF.

This chain uses TRBV6-5 with TRBJ2-1; D is possibly TRBD1 or TRBD2 (5 bases each). CDR1 is MNHEY, CDR2 SVGAGI, per germline. The CDR3 totals 15 residues. V lost 1 base to trimming and J lost 9 bases, with 16 bases between them. The DNA of the CDR3 is TGTGCCAGCAGTTACTTATCGGGGCCCTACGGTGAGCAGTTCTTC. Translation: CASSYLSGPYGEQFF.

This clonotype was seen repeatedly, ten times or more. The rearrangement links TRBV29-1 to TRBJ1-2, with a possible D match to TRBD1 (6 bases). V was pared by 6 bases and J by 4 bases, with 15 bases between. The germline V gene encodes CDR1 SQVTM and CDR2 ANQGSEA. The CDR3 extends over 13 amino acids. The CDR3 nucleotides read TGCAGCGTCGAGACAGAGGGGGGCTATGGCTACACCTTC. Encoded protein: CSVETEGGYGYTF.

The chain is built from TRBV10-2 and TRBJ2-1; D uncertain. Germline V gene data show CDR1 as WSHSY and CDR2 as SAAADI. V lost 2 bases to trimming and J lost 0 bases, with 11 bases between them. This CDR3 region has 16 residues. CDR3 DNA: TGCGCCAGCAGTGAGCCTTTACTAAGCTCCTACAATGAGCAGTTCTTC. This codes for CASSEPLLSSYNEQFF.

The chain joins TRBV7-9 to TRBJ1-1; 7 bases are a match to TRBD1. The CDR3 sequence is 13 residues long. Germline V gives CDR1 SEHNR, CDR2 FQNEAQ (reference sequence). The V gene end was trimmed by 8 bases and the J gene end by 8 bases; junction bases not matched to a gene: 11. The CDR3 is CASGKTGLDEAFF. CDR3 sequence (DNA): TGTGCCAGCGGAAAGACAGGGTTGGACGAAGCTTTCTTT. Full variable domain (remainder filled in from reference TRBV7-9 and TRBJ1-1): DTGVSQNPRHKITKRGQNVTFRCDPISEHNRLYWYRQTLGQGPEFLTYFQNEAQLEKSRLLSDRFSAERPKGSFSTLEIQRTEQGDSAMYLCASGKTGLDEAFFGQGTRLTVV.

This clonotype was observed many times. The rearrangement links TRBV7-7 to TRBJ2-1, with 7 bases matching TRBD1. Germline V gene lookup returns CDR1 SSHAT and CDR2 FNYEAQ (reference sequence). Germline trimming cut 5 bases from V and 6 bases from J; bases unmatched to any gene: 10. CDR3 length equals 15 residues. This chain's CDR3 is CASSPGQSERNEQFF. CDR3 sequence (DNA): TGTGCCAGCAGCCCGGGACAGTCAGAACGCAATGAGCAGTTCTTC.

J is TRBJ2-5 and V is TRBV20-1; 10 nucleotides agree with TRBD2. The CDR3 totals 14 residues. V was clipped by 4 bases and J by 7 bases; unmatched bases: 9. CDR1 is DFQATT, CDR2 SNEGSKA, per germline (reference sequence). CDR3 in DNA: TGCAGTGCTATTAGCGGGGGGAGCGGCGGGACCCAGTACTTC. Protein product: CSAISGGSGGTQYF.

A note on this clonotype: A clone one base away is much larger, so this may be a read error. The rearrangement uses TRBV29-1 and TRBJ2-7; D is possibly TRBD1 (5 bases). CDR3 length equals 14 residues. The V gene lost 0 bases and the J gene lost 2 bases, with 11 bases spanning the gap. Germline V gene data show CDR1 as SQVTM and CDR2 as ANQGSEA. CDR3 protein: CSVEDGWGAYEQYF. As DNA, the CDR3 is TGCAGCGTTGAAGATGGATGGGGCGCCTACGAGCAGTACTTC.

The sample holds a few counts of this clonotype. The chain combines TRBV29-1 with TRBJ1-2, with a possible D match to TRBD1 (6 bases). Germline CDR1 is SQVTM and CDR2 is ANQGSEA. The CDR3 is 12 residues long. The V end lost 6 bases, the J end lost 8 bases, and 16 bases lay between the germline ends. CDR3 amino acids: CSVAGAGVGYTF. CDR3 sequence (DNA): TGCAGCGTCGCAGGGGCAGGGGTCGGCTACACCTTC.

Details on this clonotype: A much larger clone differs from this one at a single base, so this may be a read error. The gene calls are TRBV5-1 and TRBJ2-1, with a tentative D call TRBD2 (5 bases). There are 15 residues in the CDR3. The germline CDR1 and CDR2 sequences are SGHRS and YFSETQ. The CDR3 DNA sequence: TGCGCCAGCAGCTCCGGAGGACGTAATTGGGATGAGCAGGTCTTC. This encodes CASSSGGRNWDEQVF. Filled out from reference TRBV5-1 and TRBJ2-1, the complete variable domain reads KAGVTQTPRYLIKTRGQQVTLSCSPISGHRSVSWYQQTPGQGLQFLFEYFSETQRNKGNFPGRFSGRQFSNSRSEMNVSTLELGDSALYLCASSSGGRNWDEQVFGPGTRLTVL.

This clonotype was seen only a few times. The chain has TRBV6-6 and TRBJ1-6; 8 nucleotides agree with TRBD1. Germline values: CDR1 MNHNY, CDR2 SVGAGI (reference sequence). The trim removed 4 bases at V and 9 bases at J, leaving 8 bases unmatched. This CDR3 region has 15 residues. The CDR3 coding sequence is TGTGCCAGCAGTTGCTCTGGACAGGGAGTTTCACCCCTCCACTTT. Its translation: CASSCSGQGVSPLHF.